This T cell receptor beta chain was sequenced for a study of CDR3 diversity in severe acne. There are a few counts of this clonotype. Via MiXCR, TCRdb re-called the PCR reads, giving one row per CDR3 protein. The sample lists more than 70,000 distinct CDR3 sequences, 48% occurring once. The germline CDR1 and CDR2 sequences are KGHDR and SFDVKD. This CDR3 region has 15 residues. Trimming cost V 5 bases and J 2 bases, with 14 bases left between them. The TCR sequence derives from a male donor in good health, serving as a control. This rearrangement joins TRBV24-1 to TRBJ2-5; D is ambiguous. The sequenced sample was blood. The CDR3 here is CATSGVDSFQETQYF. In DNA form, the CDR3 reads TGTGCCACCAGTGGGGTGGATAGTTTTCAAGAGACCCAGTACTTC.